This is a list of T cell receptor beta chains from one sample in a study of lymphopenia after photon versus proton radiotherapy. Method: immunoSEQ multiplex PCR; TCRdb's copy keeps in-frame clones and lacks some. The repertoire has about 8,300 clones, around 88% of them found once; the top ten carry roughly 20%. The sequencing used peripheral blood, collected from a patient treated with photon-based radiotherapy. The receptor source for this set is an elderly man with cholangiocarcinoma. Both conserved end residues are part of each CDR3.

>16|TRBV11-2|TRBJ2-7
CASSSRLAGSRDEQYF
>13|TRBV6-5|TRBJ1-2
CASGMTGPEGYTF
>12|TRBV2|TRBJ1-1
CASRTGIGEAFF
>13|TRBV5-1|TRBJ2-5
CASSFQVQETQYF
>13|TRBV18|TRBJ1-2
CASSSGGHYGYTF
>13|TRBV5-3|TRBJ1-2
CARSSGTGDGYTF
>14|TRBV2|TRBJ1-1
CASNVGGLGTEAFF
>14|TRBV6-1|TRBJ2-5
CASRGDREIETQYF
>15|TRBV7-3|TRBJ1-4
CASSLVGGTNEKLFF
>15|TRBV5-1|TRBJ1-2
CASSLSPGNNYGYTF
>17|TRBV21-1|TRBJ1-2
CASSKAYGQPTNYGYTF
>14|TRBV2|TRBJ2-3
CASSEGTGTDTQYF
>13|TRBV19|TRBJ1-2
CASSIGRANGYTF
>14|TRBV5-1|TRBJ2-5
CASGRQGGQETQYF
>14|TRBV5-1|TRBJ1-4
CASRPGNMGEKLFF
>14|TRBV5-1|TRBJ2-7
CASSSGTEVSEQYF
>14|TRBV12-5|TRBJ2-3
CASGLGLERDTQYF
>14|TRBV5-1|TRBJ1-1
CASSLGQMNTEAFF
>15|TRBV6-1|TRBJ2-3
CASSPERGSADTQYF
>16|TRBV19|TRBJ1-5
CASSILGDIYGEPQHF
>15|TRBV7-6|TRBJ2-2
CASSRRDRGTGELFF
>13|TRBV18|TRBJ2-2
CAVGTANTGELFF
>12|TRBV6-5|TRBJ1-2
CASRTSNYGYTF
>13|TRBV2|TRBJ2-7
CASSSGGFYEQYF
>15|TRBV15|TRBJ1-5
CATSRVGTFNQPQHF
>14|TRBV10-3|TRBJ1-5
CAISATGTNQPQHF
>14|TRBV30|TRBJ1-5
CAWSVGHSNQPQHF
>14|TRBV5-1|TRBJ2-4
CASSLEALKNIQYF
>14|TRBV27|TRBJ1-3
CASSSRSSGNTIYF
>16|TRBV15|TRBJ1-5
CATSRDSPGSGQPQHF
>17|TRBV28|TRBJ2-2
CASNGGSGGSDTGELFF
>14|TRBV18|TRBJ2-1
CASSQAPGVDEQFF
>17|TRBV21-1|TRBJ1-5
CASSTPRTGGSDQPQHF
>17|TRBV7-3|TRBJ1-1
CASRGYLGAGLNTEAFF
>14|TRBV25-1|TRBJ2-5
CASSETESKETQYF
>15|TRBV2|TRBJ1-4
CASRPYGLGNEKLFF
>14|TRBV2|TRBJ2-5
CASIPRGYQETQYF
>16|TRBV6-1|TRBJ2-1
CASSVPPGPRVSLQFF
>14|TRBV13|TRBJ1-1
CASSPEQGGTEAFF
>15|TRBV19|TRBJ1-1
CASTLSSTGHTEAFF
>13|TRBV5-1|TRBJ1-6
CASRDQVGSPLHF
>12|TRBV2|TRBJ2-1
CAKAKDWGEQFF
>16|TRBV13|TRBJ1-1
CASSSPHRDNDTEAFF
>12|TRBV6-1|TRBJ1-4
CASSDPGQKLFF
>12|TRBV7-9|TRBJ2-7
CASATGIDEQYF
>14|TRBV5-4|TRBJ2-5
CASSFDLGKETQYF
>14|TRBV4-1|TRBJ1-1
CASSQGPQGARAFF
>17|TRBV25-1|TRBJ1-6
CASSPPGTVSYNSPLHF
>14|TRBV27|TRBJ2-1
CASSLSGTRNEQFF
>17|TRBV7-6|TRBJ2-1
CASSFTGTSGVINEQFF
>17|TRBV21-1|TRBJ2-7
CASSKVGGDNPRDEQYF
>16|TRBV18|TRBJ2-2
CASSPGQGALTGELFF
>14|TRBV18|TRBJ2-7
CASSPGTGAYEQYF
>16|TRBV9|TRBJ2-7
CASSAEVYRPPNEQYF
>14|TRBV27|TRBJ2-7
CASSPSTGGGEQYF
>14|TRBV18|TRBJ2-7
CASSPGSRGYEQYF
>16|TRBV6-6|TRBJ1-5
CASSPAPGTGSQPQHF
>13|TRBV4-1|TRBJ2-1
CASSQTGFGEQFF
>15|TRBV7-9|TRBJ1-1
CASSSRDGVNTEAFF
>14|TRBV7-9|TRBJ1-4
CASSLAAGGEKLFF